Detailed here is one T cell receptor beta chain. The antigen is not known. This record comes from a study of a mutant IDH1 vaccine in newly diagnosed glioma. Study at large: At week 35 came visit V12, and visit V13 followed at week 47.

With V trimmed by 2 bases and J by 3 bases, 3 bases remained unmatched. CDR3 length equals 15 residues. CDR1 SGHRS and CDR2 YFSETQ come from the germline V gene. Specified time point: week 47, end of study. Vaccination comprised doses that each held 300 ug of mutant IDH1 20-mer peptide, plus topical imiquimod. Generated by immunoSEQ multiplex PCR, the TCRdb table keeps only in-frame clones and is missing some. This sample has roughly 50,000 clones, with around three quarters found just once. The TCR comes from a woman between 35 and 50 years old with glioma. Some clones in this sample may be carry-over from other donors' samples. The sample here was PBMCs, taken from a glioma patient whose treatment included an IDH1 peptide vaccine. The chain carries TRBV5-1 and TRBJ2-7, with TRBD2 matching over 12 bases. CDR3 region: CASSFRLAGDYEQYF. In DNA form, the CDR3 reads TGCGCCAGCAGCTTCCGACTAGCGGGGGACTACGAGCAGTACTTC.